The source of this TCR beta chain is a study of blood T cells in healthy people across ages. Whole-study findings and limits: Long-lived donors had more naive CD4+ cells and higher diversity than aged donors. With age, beta diversity per million T cells declined roughly linearly, significantly by 40. Unsorted PBMCs ruled out conclusive naive versus antigen-experienced comparison.

Germline loops: CDR1 DFQATT, CDR2 SNEGSKA (reference sequence). The CDR3 loop spans 13 amino acids. V lost 1 base to trimming and J lost 3 bases, with 9 bases between them. Each sample yielded at least 6 micrograms of PBMC total RNA. Using a J-beta primer mix together with a sample-barcoded 5' primer, a second PCR was run for roughly 7 to 11 cycles. TCRdb analysed the 5' RACE reads with MiXCR anew, one entry per CDR3 protein. The sample includes some 900,000 distinct CDR3 sequences, 29% seen only once; the top ten take roughly a sixth. Concerning this clonotype itself: Its target is not known.

The clonotype originates from a woman of 80 years or more in good health. This chain connects TRBV20-1 to TRBJ1-2, with D maybe TRBD1 (6 bases). The sequencing input was blood. The CDR3: CSARATGHYGYTF. DNA of the CDR3: TGCAGTGCTAGAGCTACAGGGCACTATGGCTACACCTTC.